One TCR beta chain is described in this entry. The entry originates in a study of CD8 T cells in Susac syndrome. The RNA, roughly 0.45 to 1 ug, was put through reverse transcription using random hexamers. TCRdb reprocessed the immunoSEQ multiplex PCR reads with MiXCR, giving one entry per CDR3 protein. Among some 130,000 distinct CDR3 sequences listed, around 93% were seen once. The CDR3 extends over 15 amino acids. CDR1 SEHNR and CDR2 FQNEAQ come from the germline V gene (reference sequence). J gave up 5 bases and V 5 bases, and 11 bases lay outside the gene matches. The sequence derives from a human donor with Susac syndrome. The material sequenced was CD8+ T cells from PBMCs. The V and J genes are TRBV7-9 and TRBJ1-1; TRBD1 aligns across 7 bases. CDR3 sequence: CASSTRTGKVTEAFF. CDR3 DNA sequence: TGTGCCAGCAGCACCCGGACAGGAAAGGTGACTGAAGCTTTCTTT.